This record covers a single TCR beta chain. The target antigen is unknown. In the PCR, 60 Vbeta and 13 Jbeta primers were used. This table comes from immunoSEQ multiplex PCR, and its TCRdb copy is limited to in-frame clones, with some not included. The data show approximately 120,000 clones, 80% seen once. The source of the sample is a study of cytomegalovirus exposure and HLA in healthy donors. Study outcomes and limitations: TCR beta sequences reportedly predicted the HLA-A and HLA-B alleles of most subjects accurately. Per a prior analysis, the majority of TCR beta V segments were productive roughly 90% or roughly 30% of the time.

Per germline, CDR1 SEHNR and CDR2 FQNEAQ (reference sequence). This CDR3 has 11 amino acids. Trimming shortened V by 5 bases and J by 6 bases, and 4 bases separated the two germline ends. The material sequenced was PBMCs. The gene calls are TRBV7-9 and TRBJ2-2, with D unclear. This clonotype originated in a female donor in good health and CMV-seronegative. The CDR3 DNA reads TGTGCCAGCAGCACACCCGGGGAGCTGTTTTTT. Translation: CASSTPGELFF.